These T cell receptor beta chains were read from a single sample in a study of blood T cell repertoires in COVID-19. Libraries were prepared by immunoSEQ multiplex PCR; TCRdb keeps only in-frame clonotypes and omits some of them. The profile shows 250,000 to 350,000 clones, about 89% of them singletons. Sequencing used peripheral blood. The receptors derive from a man younger than 45 with acute or convalescent COVID-19. Both conserved end residues are part of each CDR3. A D gene is named only where the DNA matches it firmly. Part of the rows lack a size; the others show once, few, many or a class for expanded clones.

j_call clone_size cdr3_length v_call d_call cdr3_nt cdr3_aa
TRBJ2-1 - 12 TRBV19 TRBD2 TGTGCCAGTACTAGCGGGGTCAATGAGCAGTTCTTC CASTSGVNEQFF
TRBJ2-3 - 16 TRBV28 TRBD2 TGTGCCAGCGGGCTGTCTCTAGCGGGGGGTGCAGATACGCAGTATTTT CASGLSLAGGADTQYF
TRBJ1-2 - 11 TRBV12-3/TRBV12-4 - TGTGCCAGCAGCCAGGGGTATAGCTACACCTTC CASSQGYSYTF
TRBJ2-2 few 15 TRBV6-1 TRBD1 TGTGCCAGCATTCCCGACAGGGTGAGGGCCGGGGAGCTGTTTTTT CASIPDRVRAGELFF
TRBJ1-2 - 13 TRBV5-6 - TGTGCCAGCAGCTTAGGACGGGGAGATGGCTACACCTTC CASSLGRGDGYTF
TRBJ2-7 - 13 TRBV6-5 - TGTGCCAGCAGTTCCCAGGGAACCTACGAGCAGTACTTC CASSSQGTYEQYF
TRBJ2-1 - 15 TRBV28 - TGTGCCAGCAGTTTAGAGGCAGTAGTTCGCAATGAGCAGTTCTTC CASSLEAVVRNEQFF
TRBJ1-6 - 13 TRBV28 TRBD1 TGTGCCAGCAGCCCGACAGGGCCTAGACCCCTCCACTTT CASSPTGPRPLHF
TRBJ1-2 - 15 TRBV19 TRBD1 TGTGCCAGTAGTCTTACCGGGACAGGGGACTATGGCTACACCTTC CASSLTGTGDYGYTF
TRBJ1-6 once 15 TRBV5-4 - TGTGCCAGCAGCCTCCGCGGGGCAGGCGGCTCACCCCTCCACTTT CASSLRGAGGSPLHF
TRBJ1-5 once 13 TRBV2 - TGTGCCAGCAGAACTAGATGGGATCAGCCCCAGCATTTT CASRTRWDQPQHF
TRBJ1-2 - 16 TRBV7-9 - TGTGCCAGCAGCGCGTGGGACCAACGCATCGCGGGGGGCTACACCTTC CASSAWDQRIAGGYTF
TRBJ2-2 - 13 TRBV6-5 - TGTGCCAGCAGTTACGAGGGAGGTCGGGAGCTGTTTTTT CASSYEGGRELFF
TRBJ2-1 - 15 TRBV7-5 - TGTGCCAGAAGCATGGACAGGAGGCGCGGCAATGAGCAGTTCTTC CARSMDRRRGNEQFF
TRBJ2-1 - 21 TRBV10-3 TRBD1 TGTGCCATCAGTTCAAGCCCCGGGACAGGACGCAGCTCACGAGTCTACAATGAGCAGTTCTTC CAISSSPGTGRSSRVYNEQFF
TRBJ1-5 - 14 TRBV5-1 - TGCGCCAGCAGCTTTGAAGGCAGGGATCAGCCCCAGCATTTT CASSFEGRDQPQHF
TRBJ1-2 - 17 TRBV7-9 - TGTGCCAGCAGCACATCGACAGGCGCCGCCTGGGACTATGGCTACACCTTC CASSTSTGAAWDYGYTF
TRBJ2-3 - 15 TRBV5-1 - TGCGCCAGCAGCTTGGATCGCTCCCGGACAGATACGCAGTATTTT CASSLDRSRTDTQYF
TRBJ1-2 - 14 TRBV5-1 - TGCGCCAGCAGCTTGGACCCGGGAGTTCGTCGCTACACCTTC CASSLDPGVRRYTF
TRBJ2-1 - 17 TRBV5-1 - TGCGCCAGCAGCTTGGGGGGCGTAGGAAGGGCCTACAATGAGCAGTTCTTC CASSLGGVGRAYNEQFF
TRBJ2-4 - 14 TRBV5-1 - TGCGCCAGCAGCGGCACAGGCGTCAAAAACATTCAGTACTTC CASSGTGVKNIQYF
TRBJ1-6 - 15 TRBV6-5 TRBD1 TGTGCCAGCAAGGACAGGAGCTCCTATAATTCACCCCTCCACTTT CASKDRSSYNSPLHF
TRBJ2-7 - 13 TRBV7-3 - TGTGCCAGCAGCCCCCACCTAGGATACGAGCAGTACTTC CASSPHLGYEQYF
TRBJ1-5 - 14 TRBV14 - TGTGCCAGCAGCCAAGCCGGGGTCAATCAGCCCCAGCATTTT CASSQAGVNQPQHF
TRBJ1-1 - 12 TRBV29-1 - TGCAGCGTTGGTGTCGGGGGCACTGAAGCTTTCTTT CSVGVGGTEAFF
TRBJ2-2 - 14 TRBV10-1 - TGCGCCAGCAAGTTGAGCGGCGACACCGGGGAGCTGTTTTTT CASKLSGDTGELFF
TRBJ2-7 - 16 TRBV9 TRBD1 TGTGCCAGCAGCTATAGCCCCGGGACAGGGGCCTACGAGCAGTACTTC CASSYSPGTGAYEQYF
TRBJ1-4 - 17 TRBV14 TRBD1 TGTGCCAGCAGCCAAGAACTGACAGGGTACTTTATTGAAAAACTGTTTTTT CASSQELTGYFIEKLFF
TRBJ2-7 - 14 TRBV19 TRBD1 TGTGCCAGTAGTCCCCGACAGGGAAGGCACGAGCAGTACTTC CASSPRQGRHEQYF
TRBJ1-3 - 14 TRBV10-1 - TGCGCCAGCAGTGAATCCGTAGCTGGAAACACCATATATTTT CASSESVAGNTIYF
TRBJ1-6 - 13 TRBV3-1/TRBV3-2 - TGTGCCAGCAGCCAAGCAATGCGGTCACCCCTCCACTTT CASSQAMRSPLHF
TRBJ1-2 - 15 TRBV19 TRBD1 TGTGCCAGTAGTATCCCTTCACAGGGGTACTATGGCTACACCTTC CASSIPSQGYYGYTF
TRBJ2-3 - 13 TRBV5-1 - TGCGCCAGCAGCTTGGCCCTTTTAGATACGCAGTATTTT CASSLALLDTQYF
TRBJ1-5 - 14 TRBV5-1 - TGCGCCAGCAGCTTGTCGGGTCGGGATCAGCCCCAGCATTTT CASSLSGRDQPQHF
TRBJ2-2 - 16 TRBV7-3 - TGTGCCAGCAGCTTAGGCGGGACTTGGAACACCGGGGAGCTGTTTTTT CASSLGGTWNTGELFF
TRBJ1-6 - 16 TRBV19 - TGTGCCAGTAGTGTTCAGGGGTTGGGAACTAATTCACCCCTCCACTTT CASSVQGLGTNSPLHF
TRBJ2-2 - 13 TRBV3-1/TRBV3-2 - TGTGCCAGCGGCTTACAGGCGGTCGGGGAGCTGTTTTTT CASGLQAVGELFF
TRBJ2-7 - 13 TRBV6-5 TRBD2 TGTGCCAGCAACCGCGGGAGGGCCTACGAGCAGTACTTC CASNRGRAYEQYF
TRBJ1-1 - 13 TRBV2 - TGTGCCAGCAGTGAGTGGCTGAACACTGAAGCTTTCTTT CASSEWLNTEAFF
TRBJ1-5 - 16 TRBV3-1/TRBV3-2 - TGTGCCAGCAGCCAAGATGGGGGCAGGGGCCCTCAGCCCCAGCATTTT CASSQDGGRGPQPQHF
TRBJ2-7 - 15 TRBV7-8 TRBD1 TGTGCCAGCAGTTTTTCTCCGCAGGGGGTAGAGGAGCAGTACTTC CASSFSPQGVEEQYF
TRBJ1-5 - 14 TRBV2 - TGTGCCAGCAGTGATTCGGGGTCCCATCAGCCCCAGCATTTT CASSDSGSHQPQHF
TRBJ1-5 few 13 TRBV7-3 - TGTGCCAGCAGCGCGGGGGGCAATCAGCCCCAGCATTTT CASSAGGNQPQHF
TRBJ1-1 - 13 TRBV29-1 TRBD1 TGCAGCACTCTGACAGGGGGGTCAGCTGAAGCTTTCTTT CSTLTGGSAEAFF
TRBJ1-1 - 14 TRBV3-1/TRBV3-2 - TGTGCCAGCAGCCAAGACAGGGTGTACACTGAAGCTTTCTTT CASSQDRVYTEAFF
TRBJ2-4 once 16 TRBV7-2 TRBD2 TGTGCCAGCAGCTCTAGCGGGCCAGGAGGCAAAAACATTCAGTACTTC CASSSSGPGGKNIQYF
TRBJ1-5 - 14 TRBV7-8 - TGTGCCAGCAGCTTGGCAGGGAGCAATCAGCCCCAGCATTTT CASSLAGSNQPQHF
TRBJ1-2 - 16 TRBV7-9 TRBD1 TGTGCCAGCAGCAATAACAGGGGGATAGCTAACTATGGCTACACCTTC CASSNNRGIANYGYTF
TRBJ2-7 - 14 TRBV5-1 - TGCGCCAGCAGCTTGGTCGTCGAGGGTGGGGAGCAGTACTTC CASSLVVEGGEQYF
TRBJ2-1 - 16 TRBV24-1 - TGTGCCACCAGTGATGTTCCCGGGGAAGGGCACAATGAGCAGTTCTTC CATSDVPGEGHNEQFF
TRBJ2-3 - 15 TRBV29-1 TRBD1 TGCAGCGCCCAGCGGACAGGGGGTAGCACAGATACGCAGTATTTT CSAQRTGGSTDTQYF
TRBJ2-3 - 15 TRBV6-5 - TGTGCCAGCAGTTACTCGAACACGGGGAGGAATACGCAGTATTTT CASSYSNTGRNTQYF
TRBJ1-4 few 16 TRBV5-6 TRBD1 TGTGCCAGTCATTACAGGGGGATAGCGACTAATGAAAAACTGTTTTTT CASHYRGIATNEKLFF
TRBJ2-7 - 13 TRBV18 - TGTGCCAGCTCACCAGACAGTTTCTACGAGCAGTACTTC CASSPDSFYEQYF
TRBJ1-5 - 17 TRBV5-8 - TGTGCCAGCAGCTCCTTTTCTTCGGGGGTCCTCGGTCAGCCCCAGCATTTT CASSSFSSGVLGQPQHF
TRBJ1-2 - 9 TRBV28 - TGTGCCAGCAGTCCAGGCTACACCTTC CASSPGYTF